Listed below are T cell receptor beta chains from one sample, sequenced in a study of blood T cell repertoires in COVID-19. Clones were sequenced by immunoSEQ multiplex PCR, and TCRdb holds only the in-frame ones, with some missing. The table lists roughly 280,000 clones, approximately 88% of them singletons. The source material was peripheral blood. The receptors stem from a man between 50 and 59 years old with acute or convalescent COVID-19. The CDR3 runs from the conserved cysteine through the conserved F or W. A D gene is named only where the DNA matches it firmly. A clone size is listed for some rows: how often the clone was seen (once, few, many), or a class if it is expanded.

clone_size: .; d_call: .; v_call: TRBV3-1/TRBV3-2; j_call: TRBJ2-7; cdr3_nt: TGTGCCAGCAGCCAAGCCCCCTTTCCCGAGCAGTACTTC; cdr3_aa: CASSQAPFPEQYF
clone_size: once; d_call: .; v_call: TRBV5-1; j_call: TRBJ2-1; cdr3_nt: TGCGCCAGCAGCTTGGAATACAGTAGCTCCTACAATGAGCAGTTCTTC; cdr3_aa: CASSLEYSSSYNEQFF
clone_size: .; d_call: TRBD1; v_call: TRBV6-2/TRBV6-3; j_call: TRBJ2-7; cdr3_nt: TGTGCCAGCAGTGACCCCGGGACAGGGTCCTACGAGCAGTACTTC; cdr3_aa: CASSDPGTGSYEQYF
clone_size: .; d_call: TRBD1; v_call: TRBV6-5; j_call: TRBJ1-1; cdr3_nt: TGTGCCAGCAGATCCCACCGGGACAGGGGGGCTGAAGCTTTCTTT; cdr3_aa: CASRSHRDRGAEAFF
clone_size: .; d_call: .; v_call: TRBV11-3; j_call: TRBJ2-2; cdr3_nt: TGTGCCAGCAGCTCTACAGGGAAAAAGGGTGAGGCCGGGGAGCTGTTTTTT; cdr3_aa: CASSSTGKKGEAGELFF
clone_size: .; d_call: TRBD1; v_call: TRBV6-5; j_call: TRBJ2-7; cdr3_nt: TGTGCCAGCGCCGGGACAGGGGTCTACGAGCAGTACTTC; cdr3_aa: CASAGTGVYEQYF
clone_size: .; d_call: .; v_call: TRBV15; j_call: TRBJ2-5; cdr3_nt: TGTGCCACCAGCAGAGGTGGGGCCGGAGAGACCCAGTACTTC; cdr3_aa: CATSRGGAGETQYF
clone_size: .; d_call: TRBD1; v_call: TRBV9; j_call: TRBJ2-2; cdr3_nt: TGTGCCAGCAGCGTAGGGGACAGAGAACCGGGGGAGCTGTTTTTT; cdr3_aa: CASSVGDREPGELFF
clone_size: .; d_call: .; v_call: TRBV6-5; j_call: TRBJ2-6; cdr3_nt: TGTGCCAGCGAGGGAGCCGGGGCCAACGTCCTGACTTTC; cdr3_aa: CASEGAGANVLTF
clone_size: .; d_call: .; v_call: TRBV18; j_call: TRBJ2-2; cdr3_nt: TGTGCCAGCTCACCCTCGGACACCGGGGAGCTGTTTTTT; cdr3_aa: CASSPSDTGELFF
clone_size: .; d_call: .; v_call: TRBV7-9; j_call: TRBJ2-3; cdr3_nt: TGTGCCAGCAGCCCCTCAGGCTACGCAGATACGCAGTATTTT; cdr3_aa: CASSPSGYADTQYF
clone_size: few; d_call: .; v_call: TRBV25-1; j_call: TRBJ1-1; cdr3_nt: TGTGCCAGCAGTACTCAGGGAGGGGTTGGCACTGAAGCTTTCTTT; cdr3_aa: CASSTQGGVGTEAFF
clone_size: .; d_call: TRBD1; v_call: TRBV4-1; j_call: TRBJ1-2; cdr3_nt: TGCGCCAGCAGCCAAGAAGGGGACAGGGGGTTCTATGGCTACACCTTC; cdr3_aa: CASSQEGDRGFYGYTF
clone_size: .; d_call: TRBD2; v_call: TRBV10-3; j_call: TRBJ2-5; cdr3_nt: TGTGCCACGGGGACTACCGGAGAGACCCAGTACTTC; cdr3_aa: CATGTTGETQYF
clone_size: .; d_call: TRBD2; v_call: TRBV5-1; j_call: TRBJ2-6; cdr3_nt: TGCGCCAGCAGCTTGGCCGGGGGGAGCGGGGTCTCTGGGGCCAACGTCCTGACTTTC; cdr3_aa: CASSLAGGSGVSGANVLTF
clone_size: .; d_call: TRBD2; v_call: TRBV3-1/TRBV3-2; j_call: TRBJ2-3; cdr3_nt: TGTGCCAGCAGCCAAACCGGGACTAGCGGAACCCTCACAGATACGCAGTATTTT; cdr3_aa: CASSQTGTSGTLTDTQYF
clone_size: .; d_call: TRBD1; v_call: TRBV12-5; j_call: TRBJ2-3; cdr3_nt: TGTGCTAGTGGTTTGGAGGACAGGGAATTCGATACGCAGTATTTT; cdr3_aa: CASGLEDREFDTQYF
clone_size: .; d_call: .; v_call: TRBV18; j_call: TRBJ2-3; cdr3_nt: TGTGCCAGCTCACCGGGACTGGGCACAGATACGCAGTATTTT; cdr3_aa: CASSPGLGTDTQYF
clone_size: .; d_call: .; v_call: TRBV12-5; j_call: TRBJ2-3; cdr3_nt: TGTGCTAGTGGTTTGGGCTCGCGGGGTTTCACAGATACGCAGTATTTT; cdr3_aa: CASGLGSRGFTDTQYF
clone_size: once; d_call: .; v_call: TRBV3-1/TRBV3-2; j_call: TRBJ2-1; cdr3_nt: TGTGCCAGCAACCTAGGTAGCTCCTACAATGAGCAGTTCTTC; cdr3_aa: CASNLGSSYNEQFF
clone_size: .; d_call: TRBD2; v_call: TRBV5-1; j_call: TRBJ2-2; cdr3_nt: TGCGCCAGCAGCTTGGCCGGGACTAGCGCCGACACCGGGGAGCTGTTTTTT; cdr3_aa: CASSLAGTSADTGELFF
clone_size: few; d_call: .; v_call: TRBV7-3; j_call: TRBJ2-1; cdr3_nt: TGTGCCAGCAGCCCCGCCCTGAGCTCCTACAATGAGCAGTTCTTC; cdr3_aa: CASSPALSSYNEQFF